Listed below are T cell receptor beta chains from one sample, sequenced in a study of cytomegalovirus exposure and HLA in healthy donors. Method: immunoSEQ multiplex PCR; TCRdb's copy keeps in-frame clones and lacks some. The table shows about 120,000 clones, with 75% occurring only once. The sequencing input was PBMCs. The receptors derive from a woman aged 40-49 years in good health and CMV-seropositive. The CDR3 runs from the conserved cysteine through the conserved F or W. A D gene is named only where the DNA matches it firmly. Where a row states a size, it is once, few, many or the class of an expanded clone; other rows omit it.

j_gene,abundance,d_gene,v_gene,CDR3aa,CDR3nt
TRBJ2-3,-,-,TRBV7-9,CASSLGGLTDTQYF,TGTGCCAGCAGCCTGGGGGGGCTGACAGATACGCAGTATTTT
TRBJ2-5,few,TRBD1,TRBV15,CATSKQGWETQYF,TGTGCCACCAGCAAACAGGGGTGGGAGACCCAGTACTTC
TRBJ1-4,-,-,TRBV28,CASNSQGNEKLFF,TGTGCCAGCAACAGTCAGGGGAATGAAAAACTGTTTTTT
TRBJ1-6,-,TRBD1,TRBV9,CASSVGTGGLNSPLHF,TGTGCCAGCAGCGTAGGGACAGGGGGCTTAAATTCACCCCTCCACTTT
TRBJ2-7,-,-,TRBV5-1,CASSLVGGGYEQYF,TGCGCCAGCAGCTTGGTGGGAGGTGGCTACGAGCAGTACTTC
TRBJ1-1,-,-,TRBV5-1,CASSLVSGDAEAFF,TGCGCCAGCAGCTTGGTCTCCGGGGATGCTGAAGCTTTCTTT
TRBJ1-5,-,-,TRBV6-6,CASSYPLQPQHF,TGTGCCAGCAGTTACCCCCTGCAGCCCCAGCATTTT
TRBJ2-3,-,-,TRBV27,CASSLGDRPDTQYF,TGTGCCAGCAGTTTAGGAGATCGACCAGATACGCAGTATTTT
TRBJ1-5,-,TRBD1,TRBV6-1,CASVDRGNQPQHF,TGTGCCAGCGTGGACAGGGGGAATCAGCCCCAGCATTTT
TRBJ1-3,once,-,TRBV2,CASRTGSGNTIYF,TGTGCCAGCAGAACAGGATCTGGAAACACCATATATTTT
TRBJ2-7,few,TRBD1,TRBV27,CASSLGRGLYEQYF,TGTGCCAGCAGTTTAGGCAGGGGGCTCTACGAGCAGTACTTC
TRBJ1-4,-,-,TRBV28,CASTPGGQGVTNEKLFF,TGTGCCAGCACCCCGGGGGGTCAGGGTGTAACTAATGAAAAACTGTTTTTT
TRBJ2-5,-,-,TRBV6-5,CASSYGRKETQYF,TGTGCCAGCAGTTACGGCCGAAAAGAGACCCAGTACTTC
TRBJ2-5,-,-,TRBV5-8,CASSQKTSVGTQYF,TGTGCCAGCAGCCAGAAGACTTCGGTTGGGACCCAGTACTTC
TRBJ2-5,-,-,TRBV20-1,CSARFGETQYF,TGCAGTGCTAGATTCGGAGAGACCCAGTACTTC
TRBJ1-2,-,-,TRBV6-6,CASSPYGLNVHGYTF,TGTGCCAGCAGCCCCTACGGGTTGAATGTCCATGGCTACACCTTC
TRBJ1-3,-,TRBD1,TRBV5-6,CASSLQGASGNTIYF,TGTGCCAGCAGCTTGCAGGGGGCATCTGGAAACACCATATATTTT
TRBJ1-1,-,TRBD1,TRBV7-2,CASSLVARTGGVRTEAFF,TGTGCCAGCAGCTTAGTTGCCCGAACAGGGGGCGTGAGGACTGAAGCTTTCTTT
TRBJ2-3,-,-,TRBV9,CASSVTLGADTSTDTQYF,TGTGCCAGCAGCGTGACCCTAGGTGCAGATACTAGCACAGATACGCAGTATTTT
TRBJ2-7,-,-,TRBV4-2,CASSQDTIGGGEQYF,TGTGCCAGCAGCCAAGATACCATAGGGGGGGGCGAGCAGTACTTC
TRBJ1-4,few,-,TRBV9,CASSAPGHIEKLFF,TGTGCCAGCAGCGCCCCGGGACACATTGAAAAACTGTTTTTT
TRBJ2-3,-,TRBD2,TRBV27,CASSPRLAEIGDTQYF,TGTGCCAGCAGTCCCCGACTAGCGGAGATTGGGGATACGCAGTATTTT
TRBJ1-2,once,TRBD1,TRBV5-1,CASSDPGQGLSGYTF,TGCGCCAGCAGCGATCCGGGACAGGGGTTAAGTGGCTACACCTTC
TRBJ2-3,-,TRBD1,TRBV7-9,CASSTRQGIVDTQYF,TGTGCCAGCAGCACCCGACAGGGCATAGTAGATACGCAGTATTTT
TRBJ1-4,-,-,TRBV27,CASSRSQGFFNEKLFF,TGTGCCAGCTCTAGGTCCCAGGGATTCTTTAATGAAAAACTGTTTTTT
TRBJ1-2,-,-,TRBV4-3,CASGDPGVGYGYTF,TGCGCCAGCGGCGACCCGGGGGTCGGCTATGGCTACACCTTC
TRBJ2-7,-,-,TRBV19,CASSIFIHYEQYF,TGTGCCAGTAGTATTTTCATCCACTACGAGCAGTACTTC
TRBJ1-1,few,-,TRBV10-3,CAISESYSTEAFF,TGTGCCATCAGTGAGTCGTACAGCACTGAAGCTTTCTTT
TRBJ2-7,-,-,TRBV28,CASTHKGEQYF,TGTGCCAGCACCCACAAGGGGGAGCAGTACTTC
TRBJ2-1,-,-,TRBV19,CASSMPRQLTPYEQFF,TGTGCCAGTAGTATGCCGAGGCAGCTTACACCATATGAGCAGTTCTTC
TRBJ2-5,-,-,TRBV7-3,CASSLGTAETQYF,TGTGCCAGCAGCTTGGGGACTGCTGAGACCCAGTACTTC
TRBJ1-4,few,TRBD1,TRBV7-2,CASSLIDRVNEKLFF,TGTGCCAGCAGCTTAATTGACAGGGTTAATGAAAAACTGTTTTTT
TRBJ2-7,-,TRBD1,TRBV19,CASSYRDRGPYEQYF,TGTGCCAGTAGCTACCGGGACAGGGGGCCCTACGAGCAGTACTTC
TRBJ2-1,-,TRBD1,TRBV4-2,CASSQDPGDRGNEQFF,TGTGCCAGCAGCCAAGATCCAGGAGACAGGGGCAATGAGCAGTTCTTC
TRBJ2-1,-,-,TRBV2,CASSERQGTHNEQFF,TGTGCCAGCAGTGAAAGGCAGGGGACCCACAATGAGCAGTTCTTC
TRBJ1-1,-,-,TRBV7-3,CASSLLAVNTEAFF,TGTGCCAGCAGCTTACTGGCAGTTAACACTGAAGCTTTCTTT
TRBJ1-3,-,TRBD1,TRBV6-5,CASSFGTAGNTIYF,TGTGCCAGCAGTTTCGGGACAGCGGGAAACACCATATATTTT
TRBJ2-1,few,TRBD1,TRBV5-1,CASSLSWDRGDEQFF,TGCGCCAGCAGCTTGAGCTGGGACAGGGGAGATGAGCAGTTCTTC
TRBJ1-2,-,-,TRBV29-1,CSVDISDSSPLNYGYTF,TGCAGCGTTGATATATCCGATTCAAGCCCTTTGAACTATGGCTACACCTTC
TRBJ2-7,once,TRBD1,TRBV2,CANAGQGGYEQYF,TGTGCCAACGCAGGACAGGGCGGTTACGAGCAGTACTTC
TRBJ1-5,-,-,TRBV2,CASSAKLNRAQHF,TGTGCCAGCAGTGCGAAGCTGAATCGAGCCCAGCATTTT
TRBJ2-5,-,-,TRBV5-4,CASSLRVADQETQYF,TGTGCCAGCAGCTTGCGAGTAGCGGATCAAGAGACCCAGTACTTC
TRBJ2-1,-,TRBD1,TRBV5-1,CASSWDRGSDEQFF,TGCGCCAGCAGCTGGGACAGGGGGTCAGATGAGCAGTTCTTC
TRBJ2-5,-,-,TRBV5-4,CASSLGGPGLETQYF,TGTGCCAGCAGCTTGGGGGGGCCGGGGTTAGAGACCCAGTACTTC
TRBJ2-5,-,-,TRBV27,CASSFGTSGETQYF,TGTGCCAGCAGTTTCGGGACAAGCGGAGAGACCCAGTACTTC
TRBJ2-7,-,TRBD1,TRBV18,CASSTPGQGGEQYF,TGTGCCAGCTCTACACCGGGACAGGGGGGCGAGCAGTACTTC